This TCR beta chain was retrieved from a study of vaccination and CD4 T cells after COVID-19. Study information: Cells were stimulated with overlapping spike peptide pools from SARS-CoV-2, HCoV-NL63, HCoV-OC43 and HCoV-229E. Controls used CEFX viral epitopes (positive), HIV-1 Nef peptides (negative), or no peptide.

About this clonotype: Its specificity is unknown.

V lost 5 bases to trimming and J lost 2 bases; unmatched junction nucleotides: 12. The CDR3 extends over 19 amino acids. Germline loops: CDR1 LNHDA, CDR2 SQIVND (reference sequence). Treatment given: approximately nine-day PBMC culture with coronavirus spike peptide pools or control peptides (ViraFEST assay). An unexposed donor provided the CD4+ T cells, which were collected before the COVID-19 pandemic (2011-2018). An Oncomine TCR Beta short-read assay was used to sequence the DNA from cultured CD4+ T cells. Genomic DNA was drawn out of CD4+ T cells grown in culture. Each CDR3 protein gets one entry after TCRdb re-called the PCR reads with MiXCR. The sample carries over 8,500 distinct CDR3 sequences, under 30% recorded once.

Sequenced input: CD4+ T cells from blood, cultured in vitro. The TCR was taken from a human donor in good health. The V gene is TRBV19, the J gene TRBJ2-6, with 10 bases identical to TRBD1. CDR3 nucleotides: TGTGCCAGTAGTGTCGAACCGGGACAGGGGATAGCTGGGGCCAACGTCCTGACTTTC. It codes for CASSVEPGQGIAGANVLTF.